This TCR beta chain was retrieved from a study of blood T cell repertoires in COVID-19. Study-level information: Samples taken during acute and convalescent COVID-19 were collected in the United States, Italy and Spain.

Seattle-derived patients entered the study during active infection and were followed longitudinally. Original processing notes: Amplifying reference gene primers gave estimates of nucleated cell counts. The table came from immunoSEQ multiplex PCR; TCRdb's copy has only in-frame clones and leaves some out. That table gives V, J and clone size, and the DNA gave D and trimming. The table records some 400,000 clones, 87% of them present only once. The CDR3 extends over 13 amino acids. CDR1 MNHEY and CDR2 SMNVEV come from the germline V gene (reference sequence). The V end was cut by 11 bases, the J end by 2 bases, with 13 bases between.

J is TRBJ2-1 and V is TRBV27; D is possibly TRBD1 (5 bases). The clonotype originates from a woman in her twenties or thirties with COVID-19, enrolled during active disease. Sequencing was performed on peripheral blood. The CDR3 is CAVGPGTYNEQFF. In nucleotides, the CDR3 is TGTGCCGTTGGCCCAGGGACCTACAATGAGCAGTTCTTC.